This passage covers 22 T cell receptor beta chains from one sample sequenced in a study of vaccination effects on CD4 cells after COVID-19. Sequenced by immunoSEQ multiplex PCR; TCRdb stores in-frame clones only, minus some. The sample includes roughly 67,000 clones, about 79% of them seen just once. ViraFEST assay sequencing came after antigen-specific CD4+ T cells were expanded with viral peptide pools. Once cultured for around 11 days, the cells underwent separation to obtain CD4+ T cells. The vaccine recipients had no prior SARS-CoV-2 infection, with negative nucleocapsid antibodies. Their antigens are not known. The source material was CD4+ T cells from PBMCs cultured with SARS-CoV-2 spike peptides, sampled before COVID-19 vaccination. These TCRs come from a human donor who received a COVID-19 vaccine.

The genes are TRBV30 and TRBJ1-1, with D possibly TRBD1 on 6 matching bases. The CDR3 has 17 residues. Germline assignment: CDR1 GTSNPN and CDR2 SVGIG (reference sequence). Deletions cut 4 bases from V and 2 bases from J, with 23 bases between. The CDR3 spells CAWTPGYGTLYNTEAFF. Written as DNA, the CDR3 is TGTGCCTGGACTCCAGGATACGGGACACTCTATAACACTGAAGCTTTCTTT. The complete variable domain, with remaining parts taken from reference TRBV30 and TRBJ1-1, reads SQTIHQWPATLVQPVGSPLSLECTVEGTSNPNLYWYRQAAGRGLQLLFYSVGIGQISSEVPQNLSASRPQDRQFILSSKKLLLSDSGFYLCAWTPGYGTLYNTEAFFGQGTRLTVV.

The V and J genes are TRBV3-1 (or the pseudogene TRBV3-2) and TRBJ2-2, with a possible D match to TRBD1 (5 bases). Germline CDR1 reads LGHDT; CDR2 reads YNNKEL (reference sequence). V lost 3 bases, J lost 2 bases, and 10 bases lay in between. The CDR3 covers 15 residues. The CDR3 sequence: CASSQRQYNTGELFF. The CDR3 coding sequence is TGTGCCAGCAGCCAGAGACAGTACAACACCGGGGAGCTGTTTTTT.

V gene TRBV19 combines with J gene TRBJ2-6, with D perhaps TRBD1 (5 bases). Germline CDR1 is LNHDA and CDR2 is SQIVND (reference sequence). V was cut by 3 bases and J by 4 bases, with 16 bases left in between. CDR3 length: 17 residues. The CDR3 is CASSIQGARPGANVLTF. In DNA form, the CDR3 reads TGTGCCAGTAGTATCCAGGGCGCGAGGCCCGGGGCCAACGTCCTGACTTTC. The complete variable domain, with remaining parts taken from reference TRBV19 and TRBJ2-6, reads DGGITQSPKYLFRKEGQNVTLSCEQNLNHDAMYWYRQDPGQGLRLIYYSQIVNDFQKGDIAEGYSVSREKKESFPLTVTSAQKNPTAFYLCASSIQGARPGANVLTFGAGSRLTVL.

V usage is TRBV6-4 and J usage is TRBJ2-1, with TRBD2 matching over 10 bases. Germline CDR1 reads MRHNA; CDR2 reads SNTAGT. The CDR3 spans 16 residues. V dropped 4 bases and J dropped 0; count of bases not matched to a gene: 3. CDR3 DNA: TGTGCCAGCAGTGGTCTAGCGGGGGACTCCTACAATGAGCAGTTCTTC. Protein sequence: CASSGLAGDSYNEQFF.

The CDR3 region has the DNA TGTGCCAGCAGCTTAGTAGTGAACACTGAAGCTTTCTTT. The encoded protein is CASSLVVNTEAFF. The V call is TRBV7-2, the J call TRBJ1-1, with D hard to call. Germline CDR1 is SGHTA and CDR2 is FQGNSA. The CDR3 runs to 13 residues. The V and J ends lost 1 base and 0 bases respectively, with 3 bases between them. The full variable domain, its missing parts supplied by reference TRBV7-2 and TRBJ1-1, is GAGVSQSPSNKVTEKGKDVELRCDPISGHTALYWYRQSLGQGLEFLIYFQGNSAPDKSGLPSDRFSAERTGGSVSTLTIQRTQQEDSAVYLCASSLVVNTEAFFGQGTRLTVV.

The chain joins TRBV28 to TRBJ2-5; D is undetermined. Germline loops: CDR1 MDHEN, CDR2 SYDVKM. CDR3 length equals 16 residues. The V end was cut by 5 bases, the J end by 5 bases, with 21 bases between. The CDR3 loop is CASSPAGAAQLETQYF. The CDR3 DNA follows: TGTGCCAGCAGTCCAGCCGGCGCGGCCCAGTTGGAGACCCAGTACTTC.

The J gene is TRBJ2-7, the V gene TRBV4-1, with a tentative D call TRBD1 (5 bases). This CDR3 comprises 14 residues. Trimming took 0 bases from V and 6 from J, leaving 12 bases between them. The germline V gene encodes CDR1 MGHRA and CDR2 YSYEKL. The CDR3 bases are TGCGCCAGCAGCCAAGATTGGCAGGGTTTCGAGCAGTACGTC. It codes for CASSQDWQGFEQYV.

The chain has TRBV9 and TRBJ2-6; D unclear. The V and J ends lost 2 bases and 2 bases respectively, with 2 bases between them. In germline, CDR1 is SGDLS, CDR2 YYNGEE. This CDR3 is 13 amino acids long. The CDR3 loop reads CASSVPGANVLTF. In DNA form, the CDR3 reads TGTGCCAGCAGCGTCCCTGGGGCCAACGTCCTGACTTTC.

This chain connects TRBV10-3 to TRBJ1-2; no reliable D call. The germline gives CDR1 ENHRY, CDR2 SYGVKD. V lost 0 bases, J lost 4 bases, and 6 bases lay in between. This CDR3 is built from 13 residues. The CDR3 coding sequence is TGTGCCATCAGTGAGTCAACCGGCTATGGCTACACCTTC. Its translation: CAISESTGYGYTF.

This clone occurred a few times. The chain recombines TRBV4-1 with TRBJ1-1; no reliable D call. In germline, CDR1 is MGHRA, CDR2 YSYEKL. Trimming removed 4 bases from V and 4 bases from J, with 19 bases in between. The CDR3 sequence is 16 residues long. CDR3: CASSPVGFRAGTEAFF. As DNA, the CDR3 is TGCGCCAGCAGCCCAGTGGGCTTTAGGGCCGGCACTGAAGCTTTCTTT.

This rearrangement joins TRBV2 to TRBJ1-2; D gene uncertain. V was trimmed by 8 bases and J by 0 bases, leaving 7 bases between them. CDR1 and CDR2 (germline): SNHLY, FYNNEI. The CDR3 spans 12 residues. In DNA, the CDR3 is TGTGCCAGCCTTGGGTCTAACTATGGCTACACCTTC. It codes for CASLGSNYGYTF.

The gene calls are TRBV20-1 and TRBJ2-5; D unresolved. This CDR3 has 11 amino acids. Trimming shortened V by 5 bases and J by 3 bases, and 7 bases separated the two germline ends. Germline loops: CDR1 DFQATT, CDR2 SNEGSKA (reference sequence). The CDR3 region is CSAPLKETQYF. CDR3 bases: TGCAGTGCTCCTCTGAAAGAGACCCAGTACTTC.

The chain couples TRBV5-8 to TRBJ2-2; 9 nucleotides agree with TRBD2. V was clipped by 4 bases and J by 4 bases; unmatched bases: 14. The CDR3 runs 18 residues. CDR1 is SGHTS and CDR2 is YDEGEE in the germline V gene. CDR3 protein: CASSENSGGTSPTGELFF. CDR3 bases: TGTGCCAGCAGCGAGAATAGCGGGGGCACCTCCCCCACCGGGGAGCTGTTTTTT.

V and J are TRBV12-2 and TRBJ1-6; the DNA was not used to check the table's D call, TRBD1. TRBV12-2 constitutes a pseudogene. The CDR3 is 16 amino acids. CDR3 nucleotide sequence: TGTGCAAGTCGCTTCCTTAAGGGACAGGGCTGTTCACCCCTCCACTTT. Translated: CASRFLKGQGCSPLHF.

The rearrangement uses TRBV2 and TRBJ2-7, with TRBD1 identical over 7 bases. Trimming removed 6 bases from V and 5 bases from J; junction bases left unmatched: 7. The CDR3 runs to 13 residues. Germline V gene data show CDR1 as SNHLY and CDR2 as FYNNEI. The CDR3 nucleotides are TGTGCCAGCAGACGACAGGGATACCACGAGCAGTACGTC. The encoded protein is CASRRQGYHEQYV.

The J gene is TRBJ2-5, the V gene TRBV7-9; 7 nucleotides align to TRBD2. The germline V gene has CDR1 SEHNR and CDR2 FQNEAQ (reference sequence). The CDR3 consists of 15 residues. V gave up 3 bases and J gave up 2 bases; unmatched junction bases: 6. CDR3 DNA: TGTGCCAGCAGCTTTGTTGCGGGGGTTCAAGAGACCCAGTACTTC. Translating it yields CASSFVAGVQETQYF.

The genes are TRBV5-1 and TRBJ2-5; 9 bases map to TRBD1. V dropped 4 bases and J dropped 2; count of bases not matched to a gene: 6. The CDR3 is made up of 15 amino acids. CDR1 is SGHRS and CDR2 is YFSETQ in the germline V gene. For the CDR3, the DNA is TGCGCCAGCAGCACCCGGGACAGGGCACAAGAGACCCAGTACTTC. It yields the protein CASSTRDRAQETQYF.

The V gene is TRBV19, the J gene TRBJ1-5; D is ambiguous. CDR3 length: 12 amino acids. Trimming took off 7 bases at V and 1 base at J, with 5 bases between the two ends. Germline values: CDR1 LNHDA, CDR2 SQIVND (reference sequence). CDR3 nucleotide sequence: TGTGCCAGTACTTGGAGCAATCAGCCCCAGCATTTT. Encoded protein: CASTWSNQPQHF.

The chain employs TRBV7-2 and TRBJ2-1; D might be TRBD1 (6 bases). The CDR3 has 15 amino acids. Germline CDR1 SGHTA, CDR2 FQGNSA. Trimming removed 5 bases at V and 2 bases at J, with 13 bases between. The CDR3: CASSLMGAPYNEQFF. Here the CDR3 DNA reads TGTGCCAGCAGCCTAATGGGGGCCCCCTACAATGAGCAGTTCTTC.

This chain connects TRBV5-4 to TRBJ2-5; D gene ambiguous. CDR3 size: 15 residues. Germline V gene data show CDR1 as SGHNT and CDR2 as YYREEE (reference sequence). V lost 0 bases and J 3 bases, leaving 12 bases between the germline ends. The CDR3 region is CASSLGGSPKETQYF. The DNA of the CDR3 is TGTGCCAGCAGCTTGGGGGGATCGCCGAAAGAGACCCAGTACTTC. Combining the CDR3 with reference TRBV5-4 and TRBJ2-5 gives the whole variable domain ETGVTQSPTHLIKTRGQQVTLRCSSQSGHNTVSWYQQALGQGPQFIFQYYREEENGRGNFPPRFSGLQFPNYSSELNVNALELDDSALYLCASSLGGSPKETQYFGPGTRLLVL.

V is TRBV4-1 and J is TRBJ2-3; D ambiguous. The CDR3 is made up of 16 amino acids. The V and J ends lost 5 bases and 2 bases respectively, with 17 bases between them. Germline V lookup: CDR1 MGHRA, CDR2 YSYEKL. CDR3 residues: CASSKGSGPITDTQYF. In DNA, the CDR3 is TGCGCCAGCAGCAAAGGGTCAGGACCGATCACAGATACGCAGTATTTT.

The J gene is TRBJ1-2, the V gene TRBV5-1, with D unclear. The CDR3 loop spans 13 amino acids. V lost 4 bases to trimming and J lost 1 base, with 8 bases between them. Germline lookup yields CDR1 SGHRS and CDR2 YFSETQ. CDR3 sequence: CASSEDVNYGYTF. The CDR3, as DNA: TGCGCCAGCAGCGAAGACGTTAACTATGGCTACACCTTC. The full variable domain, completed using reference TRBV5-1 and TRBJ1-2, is KAGVTQTPRYLIKTRGQQVTLSCSPISGHRSVSWYQQTPGQGLQFLFEYFSETQRNKGNFPGRFSGRQFSNSRSEMNVSTLELGDSALYLCASSEDVNYGYTFGSGTRLTVV.